This TCR beta chain was captured in a study of T cells in localized non-small cell lung cancer. Profiling relied on immunoSEQ multiplex PCR, and the TCRdb table lists in-frame clones only, not all of them. Of tens of thousands of clones listed, approximately 88% are singletons. This clone was detected only once. Its antigen is unknown. Study-wide points: Greater blood T cell density accompanied longer overall survival. There were a median around 57 of the top 100 tumor clones appearing in adjacent lung. The highest T cell clonality was in uninvolved adjacent lung, above tumor. The study sequenced only one region of the tumor. As a result, intratumor heterogeneity could not be excluded and remains possible.

Germline V CDR1 and CDR2: MRHNA, SNTAGT. The CDR3 sequence is 14 residues long. V lost 5 bases and J lost 1; bases outside the gene matches: 3. The V gene is TRBV6-4, the J gene TRBJ2-3, with 7 bases fitting TRBD1. The sequenced sample was peripheral blood mononuclear cells, obtained before any cancer treatment. The source is a man aged 40-75 years with stage III lung adenocarcinoma. The CDR3 DNA sequence: TGTGCCAGCAGTCCCGGGACAGGCACAGATACGCAGTATTTT. Its translation: CASSPGTGTDTQYF.